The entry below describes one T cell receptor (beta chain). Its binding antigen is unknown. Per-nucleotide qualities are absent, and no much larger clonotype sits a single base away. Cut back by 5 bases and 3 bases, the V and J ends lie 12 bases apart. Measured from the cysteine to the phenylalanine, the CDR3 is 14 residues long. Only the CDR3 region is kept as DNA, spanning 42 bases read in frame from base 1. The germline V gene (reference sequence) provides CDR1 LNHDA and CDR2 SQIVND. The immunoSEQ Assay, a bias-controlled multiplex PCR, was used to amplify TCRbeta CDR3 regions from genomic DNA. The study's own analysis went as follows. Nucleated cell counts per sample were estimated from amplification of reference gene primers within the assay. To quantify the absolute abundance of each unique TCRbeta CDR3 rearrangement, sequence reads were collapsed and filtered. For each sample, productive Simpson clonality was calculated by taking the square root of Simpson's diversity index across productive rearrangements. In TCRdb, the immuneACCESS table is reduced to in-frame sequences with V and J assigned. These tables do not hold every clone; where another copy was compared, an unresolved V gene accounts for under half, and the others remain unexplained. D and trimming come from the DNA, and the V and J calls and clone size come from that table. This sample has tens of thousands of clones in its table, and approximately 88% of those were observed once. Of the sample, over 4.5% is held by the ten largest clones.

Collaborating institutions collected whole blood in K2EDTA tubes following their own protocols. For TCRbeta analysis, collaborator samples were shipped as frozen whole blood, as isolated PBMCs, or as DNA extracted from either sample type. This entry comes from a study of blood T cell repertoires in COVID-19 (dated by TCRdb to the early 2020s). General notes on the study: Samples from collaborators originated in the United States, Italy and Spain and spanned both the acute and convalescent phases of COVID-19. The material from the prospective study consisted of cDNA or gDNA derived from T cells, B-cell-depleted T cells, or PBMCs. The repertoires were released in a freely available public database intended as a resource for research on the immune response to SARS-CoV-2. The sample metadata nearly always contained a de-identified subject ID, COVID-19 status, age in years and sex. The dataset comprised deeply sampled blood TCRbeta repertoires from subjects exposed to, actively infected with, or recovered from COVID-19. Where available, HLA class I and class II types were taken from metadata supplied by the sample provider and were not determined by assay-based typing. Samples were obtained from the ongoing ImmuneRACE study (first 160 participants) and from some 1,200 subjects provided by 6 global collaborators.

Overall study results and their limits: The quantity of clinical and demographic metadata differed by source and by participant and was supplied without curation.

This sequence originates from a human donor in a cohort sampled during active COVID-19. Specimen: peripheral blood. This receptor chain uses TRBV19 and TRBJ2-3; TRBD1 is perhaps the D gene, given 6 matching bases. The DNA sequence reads TGTGCCAGTAGTCGGCAGGGGAGTACAGATACGCAGTATTTT. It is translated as CASSRQGSTDTQYF.